This TCR beta chain is from a study of T-cell reconstitution after alpha-beta-depleted transplantation in children. Findings and caveats of the study: T-cell numbers and diversity one year post-transplant derived largely from freshly generated T cells.

The TCRbeta library was prepared with unique molecular identifiers. From the PCR reads, TCRdb called clonotypes with MiXCR, one entry per CDR3 protein. The sample shows hundreds of thousands of distinct CDR3 sequences, about an eighth of them seen only once. This clonotype was observed at least ten times. The antigen is not known. V lost 3 bases and J 3 bases, leaving 19 bases between the germline ends. The V gene's germline CDR1 is SQVTM and CDR2 ANQGSEA. CDR3 length: 16 amino acids. V is TRBV29-1 and J is TRBJ2-3, with D tentatively TRBD1 or TRBD2 (6 bases each). This clonotype was obtained from a girl aged 2-15 years with congenital amegakaryocytic thrombocytopenia, due to receive a stem cell transplant. This specimen was PBMCs, taken before TCRalphabeta/CD19-depleted stem cell transplant. CDR3 residues: CSVEIQGRGGTDTQYF. The CDR3 DNA sequence: TGCAGCGTTGAGATTCAGGGCAGGGGAGGAACAGATACGCAGTATTTT.